This TCR beta chain was captured by sequencing in a study of shared clonotypes between healthy human individuals. Only in-frame clones appear in the TCRdb table, and some are missing; sequencing was by immunoSEQ multiplex PCR. The table records around 990,000 clones, approximately 80% of them present only once. Concerning this clone itself: Its antigen is not identified.

Study results and caveats: The study generally estimated greater richness for naive than memory subsets. It was the few donors that limited the genetic and exposure-history diversity represented.

The sequenced material came from memory CD4+ T cells from PBMCs. The subset is: CD45RA-negative fraction. This clonotype was obtained from a man aged 18 to 29 in good health. Some clones in this sample may be carry-over from other donors' samples.

The CDR3 nucleotides read TGTGCCAGCAGGTCACCGGGCGAAAACACCATATATTTT. This sequence encodes CASRSPGENTIYF. The gene calls are TRBV11-2 and TRBJ1-3; D gene uncertain. The CDR3 consists of 13 residues. V gave up 6 bases and J gave up 6 bases, with 12 bases separating them. The V gene's germline CDR1 is SGHAT and CDR2 FQNNGV.